This TCR beta chain was captured in a study of vaccination effects on CD4 cells after COVID-19. TCRdb's copy holds only in-frame clones and misses some; the assay was immunoSEQ multiplex PCR. Of about 33,000 clones listed, approximately 75% were seen once; the top ten hold 12%. Viral peptide pools were used in the ViraFEST assay to expand antigen-specific CD4+ T cells, and sequencing came afterward. Following culture for roughly 10 days, CD4+ T cells were isolated. Each participant received a vaccine that was either BNT162b2 or mRNA-1273, given as two doses. The CDR3 runs 17 residues. J was trimmed by 3 bases and V by 5 bases; bases with no gene match: 7. The germline CDR1 and CDR2 sequences are KGHSH and LQKENI. Of note for this clone: The antigen is undetermined.

The rearrangement links TRBV18 to TRBJ2-3; 14 positions match TRBD2. The TCR comes from a human donor who received a COVID-19 vaccine. Material: CD4+ T cells from PBMCs cultured with HCoV-229E spike peptides, obtained after COVID-19 vaccination. Here the CDR3 DNA reads TGTGCCAGCTCATCCGGGACTAGCGGGAGCGGGACAGATACGCAGTATTTT. Protein: CASSSGTSGSGTDTQYF.